Reported below is one T cell receptor (beta chain). The antigen is not known. The CDR3 contains 14 residues. V was shortened by 4 bases and J by 4 bases, with 14 bases between the two germline ends. From germline, CDR1 is MDHEN and CDR2 SYDVKM. This sample is drawn from a study of cytomegalovirus exposure and HLA in healthy donors. Overall study context: Inside one of the first data releases sat about 91 million unique TCRs taken from HLA-typed donors. Regarding the study as a whole: Analyzed later, association rates of TCRs varied across HLA loci, with DRB1 most and HLA-C fewest.

The PCR had 60 Vbeta and 13 Jbeta primers. Authors' methods: The count from a later analysis was about 80 million unique TCR beta chains, some 10 million of them shared. Clones were sequenced by immunoSEQ multiplex PCR, and TCRdb holds only the in-frame ones, with some missing. The DNA was the basis for D and trimming; V, J and clone size are from that table. Seen here are about 160,000 clones, approximately 80% observed once, and the top ten hold approximately 13%. Sequencing was done on a sample of PBMCs. The clonotype was recovered from a woman aged 50 to 65 in good health and CMV-seronegative. The chain employs TRBV28 and TRBJ2-7; weak D call: TRBD2 (6 bases). CDR3 in amino acids: CASSSPGRGYEQYF. CDR3 bases: TGTGCCAGCAGTTCCCCCGGGAGAGGGTACGAGCAGTACTTC.